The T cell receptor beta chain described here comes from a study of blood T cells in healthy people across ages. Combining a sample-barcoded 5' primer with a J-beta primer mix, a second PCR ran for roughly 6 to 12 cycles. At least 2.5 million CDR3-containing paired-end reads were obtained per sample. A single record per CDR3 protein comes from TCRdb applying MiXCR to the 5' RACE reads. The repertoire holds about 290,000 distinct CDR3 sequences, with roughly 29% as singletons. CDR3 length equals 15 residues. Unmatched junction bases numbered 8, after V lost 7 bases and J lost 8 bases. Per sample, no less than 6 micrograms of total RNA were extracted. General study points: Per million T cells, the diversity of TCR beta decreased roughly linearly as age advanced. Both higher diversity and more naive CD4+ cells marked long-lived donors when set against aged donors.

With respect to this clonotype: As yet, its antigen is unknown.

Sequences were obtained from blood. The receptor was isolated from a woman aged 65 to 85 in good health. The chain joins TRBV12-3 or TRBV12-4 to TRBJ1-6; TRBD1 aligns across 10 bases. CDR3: CASTQTGGDYSPLHF. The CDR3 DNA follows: TGTGCCAGCACCCAGACAGGGGGCGATTATTCACCCCTCCACTTT.